The sequence of this TCR beta chain was determined in a study of response to subunit inactivated influenza vaccine. This clonotype was counted ten times or more. J gave up 2 bases and V 0 bases, and 9 bases lay outside the gene matches. The CDR3 is 17 residues long. Germline loops: CDR1 LGHNA, CDR2 YSLEER. One entry per CDR3 protein, called by TCRdb with MiXCR from the RT-PCR reads. The sample contains about 500,000 distinct CDR3 sequences, about 17% of which appear only once. The sequencing here drew on CD4+ T cells sorted from PBMCs, taken roughly 24 months after vaccination. The clonotype comes from a man aged 45 to 75 who received an inactivated influenza vaccine. The rearrangement links TRBV4-3 to TRBJ2-7; 8 nucleotides agree with TRBD1. The CDR3 nucleotides read TGCGCCAGCAGCCAAGAGAGGTTCGGGACAGGCACCTACGAGCAGTACTTC. Amino acid sequence: CASSQERFGTGTYEQYF.